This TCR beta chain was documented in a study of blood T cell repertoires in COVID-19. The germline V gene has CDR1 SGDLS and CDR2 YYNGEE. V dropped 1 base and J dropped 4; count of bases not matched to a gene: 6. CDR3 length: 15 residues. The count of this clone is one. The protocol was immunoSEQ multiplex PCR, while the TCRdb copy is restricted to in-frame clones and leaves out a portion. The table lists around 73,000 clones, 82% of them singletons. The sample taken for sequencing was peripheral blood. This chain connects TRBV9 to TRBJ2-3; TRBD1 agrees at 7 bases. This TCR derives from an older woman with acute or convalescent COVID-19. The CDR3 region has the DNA TGTGCCAGCAGCGTATATGGGACAGTACCAGATACGCAGTATTTT. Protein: CASSVYGTVPDTQYF.